This T cell receptor (beta chain) emerged from a study of cytomegalovirus exposure and HLA in healthy donors. Study-level background: Membership in the Caucasian-associated ancestry cluster was found for 81% of approximately 400 genotyped donors.

A multiplex PCR was run with 60 Vbeta primers and 13 Jbeta primers. The assay was immunoSEQ multiplex PCR, and TCRdb's table has in-frame clones only and misses some. Seen here are around 39,000 clones, roughly 80% observed once, and the top ten hold approximately 1.5%. Remarks on this clone: Its antigen is currently unknown.

Study-level results: Some V segments (TRBV6-2 and TRBV6-3 among them) were excluded as indistinguishable. It was only CMV serostatus that was available as immune exposure information.

There are 14 residues in the CDR3. Germline V CDR1 and CDR2: KGHSH, LQKENI. The V end lost 1 base, the J end lost 2 bases, and 8 bases lay between the germline ends. V and J are TRBV18 and TRBJ1-1; D ambiguous. Sequenced input: PBMCs. The receptor was derived from a man aged 25 to 40 in good health and CMV-seronegative. The CDR3 sequence is CASSPLFYNTEAFF. CDR3 bases: TGTGCCAGCTCACCACTGTTTTATAACACTGAAGCTTTCTTT.